Listed here are 25 T cell receptor beta chains from one sample, sequenced in a study of shared clonotypes between healthy human individuals. Repertoires were generated with immunoSEQ multiplex PCR, while TCRdb's copy carries only in-frame clones and drops some. The table lists roughly 1,600,000 clones, about 98.5% of them singletons, with over 0.3% in the top ten. Sequenced input: naive CD4+ T cells sorted from blood. Subset reported: CD45RA+ positively selected. Receptors originate from a man aged 25-40 years in good health.

V and J are TRBV6-1 and TRBJ2-7, with TRBD2 matching over 10 bases. In germline, CDR1 is MNHNS, CDR2 SASEGT. This CDR3 has 17 residues. After removal of 2 bases from V and 6 bases from J, the junction contained 13 bases not matched to a gene. Here the CDR3 reads CASSERRSTLAGVEQYF. Written as DNA, the CDR3 is TGTGCCAGCAGTGAAAGGAGATCGACCCTAGCGGGAGTCGAGCAGTACTTC.

The CDR3 coding sequence is TGTGCCAGCAGTGTAGGACTAGCGGGTTCCACAGATACGCAGTATTTT. Translated, it gives CASSVGLAGSTDTQYF. The V gene is TRBV25-1, the J gene TRBJ2-3; 11 bases match TRBD2. J lost 2 bases, V lost 4 bases, and 5 bases had no gene match. Germline lookup yields CDR1 MGHDK and CDR2 SYGVNS. This CDR3 has 16 residues.

The chain links TRBV7-2 to TRBJ2-7; TRBD1 might be the D (5 bases). The CDR3 consists of 15 residues. The V end lost 6 bases, the J end lost 7 bases, and 22 bases lay between the germline ends. The germline V gene encodes CDR1 SGHTA and CDR2 FQGNSA. The CDR3 loop reads CASSPRAAGLREQYF. The CDR3 nucleotides read TGTGCCAGCAGTCCCAGGGCAGCCGGTTTGAGAGAGCAGTACTTC.

This clone was seen once. The rearrangement links TRBV7-9 to TRBJ1-1, with TRBD1 identical over 11 bases. Germline trimming cut 5 bases from V and 11 bases from J; bases unmatched to any gene: 13. In germline, CDR1 is SEHNR, CDR2 FQNEAQ (reference sequence). The CDR3 is made up of 15 amino acids. CDR3 region: CASSPGDRGIVWAFF. In DNA form, the CDR3 reads TGTGCCAGCAGCCCGGGGGACAGGGGGATCGTCTGGGCTTTCTTT. The full variable domain, its missing parts supplied by reference TRBV7-9 and TRBJ1-1, is DTGVSQNPRHKITKRGQNVTFRCDPISEHNRLYWYRQTLGQGPEFLTYFQNEAQLEKSRLLSDRFSAERPKGSFSTLEIQRTEQGDSAMYLCASSPGDRGIVWAFFGQGTRLTVV.

The chain is built from TRBV10-3 and TRBJ2-7; 12 bases fit TRBD2. V trimming: 10 bases; J trimming: 4 bases; junction bases outside the gene matches: 8. The germline V gene encodes CDR1 ENHRY and CDR2 SYGVKD. This CDR3 contains 14 residues. This CDR3 reads CASSTSGRLYEQYF. CDR3 in DNA: TGTGCCAGCTCCACTAGCGGGAGGCTTTACGAGCAGTACTTC.

V usage is TRBV30 and J usage is TRBJ2-5; 9 positions agree with TRBD2. The CDR3 contains 15 residues. Trimming cost V 0 bases and J 3 bases; bases outside gene matches: 5. Germline V gene lookup returns CDR1 GTSNPN and CDR2 SVGIG (reference sequence). CDR3 region: CAWSVLASGKETQYF. CDR3 in DNA: TGTGCCTGGAGTGTGTTGGCTAGCGGGAAAGAGACCCAGTACTTC.

This chain uses TRBV5-1 with TRBJ2-1, with TRBD2 identical over 16 bases. Germline lookup yields CDR1 SGHRS and CDR2 YFSETQ. J gave up 7 bases and V 4 bases, and 2 bases lay outside the gene matches. The CDR3 is 15 amino acids. CDR3 sequence: CASSEGLAGGNEQFF. CDR3 coding DNA: TGCGCCAGCAGCGAGGGACTAGCGGGAGGGAATGAGCAGTTCTTC. Full variable domain (outside the CDR3, taken from reference TRBV5-1 and TRBJ2-1): KAGVTQTPRYLIKTRGQQVTLSCSPISGHRSVSWYQQTPGQGLQFLFEYFSETQRNKGNFPGRFSGRQFSNSRSEMNVSTLELGDSALYLCASSEGLAGGNEQFFGPGTRLTVL.

The V gene is TRBV30, the J gene TRBJ1-4; TRBD1 matches 7 bases. Trimming cost V 2 bases and J 10 bases; bases outside gene matches: 13. This CDR3 has 15 residues. Germline assignment: CDR1 GTSNPN and CDR2 SVGIG (reference sequence). The CDR3 protein is CAWSPRQGWIGKLFF. The CDR3 region has the DNA TGTGCCTGGAGTCCCAGACAGGGATGGATCGGAAAACTGTTTTTT.

CDR3 bases: TGCGCCAGCAGTGGGGGGTCAGGGTTTTCCTACGAGCAGTACTTC. Amino acids: CASSGGSGFSYEQYF. The rearrangement links TRBV10-2 to TRBJ2-7, with D perhaps TRBD1 or TRBD2 (5 bases each). Germline V lookup: CDR1 WSHSY, CDR2 SAAADI. Between the trimmed V and J ends, which lost 4 bases and 1 base, there was a span of 14 bases. This CDR3 is built from 15 residues.

V is TRBV19 and J is TRBJ2-7, with 10 bases lining up with TRBD2. V lost 4 bases to trimming and J lost 5 bases; unmatched junction nucleotides: 11. This CDR3 contains 16 residues. Per germline, CDR1 LNHDA and CDR2 SQIVND (reference sequence). CDR3 in amino acids: CASSRGSGRDPNEQYF. Written as DNA, the CDR3 is TGTGCCAGTAGTAGGGGCAGCGGGAGGGATCCTAACGAGCAGTACTTC.

The chain combines TRBV7-9 with TRBJ1-4; D might be TRBD1 (5 bases). Per the germline V gene, CDR1 is SEHNR and CDR2 is FQNEAQ (reference sequence). Trimming took 5 bases from V and 14 from J, leaving 21 bases between them. The CDR3 has 14 amino acids. The CDR3 DNA follows: TGTGCCAGCAGCCGCAACGGAGGGGACGAATACCTGTTTTTT. Translated: CASSRNGGDEYLFF.

For this clone: Distinct nucleotide sequences in the sample also encode this CDR3. This chain links TRBV7-9 with TRBJ2-7; no firm D call. CDR3 length equals 15 residues. Per the germline V gene, CDR1 is SEHNR and CDR2 is FQNEAQ (reference sequence). The V gene lost 2 bases and the J gene lost 2 bases, with 13 bases spanning the gap. This chain's CDR3 is CASSLSGSRTYEQYF. The CDR3 bases are TGTGCCAGCAGCTTATCAGGCTCACGCACCTACGAGCAGTACTTC.

This sequence joins TRBV11-1 and TRBJ1-4, with D uncertain. Germline lookup yields CDR1 SGHAT and CDR2 FQDESV (reference sequence). Trimming took off 4 bases at V and 6 bases at J, with 15 bases between the two ends. This CDR3 spans 15 amino acids. This CDR3 reads CASSSPRVRDEKLFF. In DNA form, the CDR3 reads TGTGCCAGCAGCTCACCAAGGGTGAGAGATGAAAAACTGTTTTTT. The whole variable domain, remainder taken from reference TRBV11-1 and TRBJ1-4, is EAEVAQSPRYKITEKSQAVAFWCDPISGHATLYWYRQILGQGPELLVQFQDESVVDDSQLPKDRFSAERLKGVDSTLKIQPAELGDSAMYLCASSSPRVRDEKLFFGSGTQLSVL.

CDR3 sequence: CASSEYDTQYF. In DNA form, the CDR3 reads TGCGCCAGCAGTGAGTATGATACGCAGTATTTT. The gene calls are TRBV10-2 and TRBJ2-3; D unclear. From germline, CDR1 is WSHSY and CDR2 SAAADI. Trimming removed 1 base at V and 6 bases at J, with 2 bases between. This CDR3 has 11 amino acids.

V and J are TRBV6-5 and TRBJ2-7; 9 bases align to TRBD1. CDR3 length equals 15 residues. Looked up from germline, CDR1 is MNHEY and CDR2 is SVGAGI. V lost 6 bases, J lost 4 bases, and 10 bases stayed unmatched. CDR3 sequence (DNA): TGTGCCAGCAGGAACCGGGACAGGGCGCTATACGAGCAGTACTTC. This gives the protein CASRNRDRALYEQYF.

This rearrangement joins TRBV25-1 to TRBJ2-1, with 11 bases that match TRBD2. The CDR3 is 15 residues long. V dropped 8 bases and J dropped 2; count of bases not matched to a gene: 5. Looked up from germline, CDR1 is MGHDK and CDR2 is SYGVNS. CDR3 sequence (DNA): TGTGCCAGCTCCCTAGCGGGGGGACCCTACAATGAGCAGTTCTTC. Translating it yields CASSLAGGPYNEQFF.

The chain employs TRBV9 and TRBJ2-5, with D perhaps given as TRBD1 or TRBD2 (6 bases each). Trimming pared 2 bases from V and 4 bases from J, leaving 15 bases between. The CDR3 sequence is 15 residues long. CDR1 and CDR2 from the germline V gene are SGDLS and YYNGEE. CDR3 in amino acids: CASSVGGWYGETQYF. CDR3 in DNA: TGTGCCAGCAGCGTCGGGGGCTGGTATGGAGAGACCCAGTACTTC.

The chain recombines TRBV5-1 with TRBJ2-1; 12 bases agree with TRBD2. J gave up 4 bases and V 4 bases, and 9 bases lay outside the gene matches. The V gene's germline CDR1 is SGHRS and CDR2 YFSETQ. CDR3 length: 17 residues. CDR3 amino acids: CASSRTPGLAGYNEQFF. Written as DNA, the CDR3 is TGCGCCAGCAGCCGAACCCCGGGACTAGCGGGTTACAATGAGCAGTTCTTC.

A remark on this clone: Other DNA sequences within the sample encode an identical CDR3. This chain connects TRBV30 to TRBJ1-5; D is uncertain. Germline loops: CDR1 GTSNPN, CDR2 SVGIG (reference sequence). The CDR3 loop spans 12 amino acids. V was shortened by 4 bases and J by 4 bases, with 8 bases between the two germline ends. The CDR3 DNA follows: TGTGCCTGGAATAGAGGGAATCAGCCCCAGCATTTT. The encoded protein is CAWNRGNQPQHF.

The gene calls are TRBV11-3 and TRBJ2-2, with D unresolved. There are 12 residues in the CDR3. Looked up from germline, CDR1 is SGHNT and CDR2 is YENEEA. Trimming shortened V by 2 bases and J by 3 bases, and 1 base separated the two germline ends. The CDR3 DNA sequence: TGTGCCAGCAGCTTATACACCGGGGAGCTGTTTTTT. It codes for CASSLYTGELFF. Based on the CDR3 plus reference TRBV11-3 and TRBJ2-2, the full variable domain is EAGVVQSPRYKIIEKKQPVAFWCNPISGHNTLYWYLQNLGQGPELLIRYENEEAVDDSQLPKDRFSAERLKGVDSTLKIQPAELGDSAVYLCASSLYTGELFFGEGSRLTVL.

The chain has TRBV19 and TRBJ1-5; no reliable D call. The CDR3 sequence is 13 residues long. V was shortened by 6 bases and J by 2 bases, with 8 bases between the two germline ends. The germline CDR1 and CDR2 sequences are LNHDA and SQIVND (reference sequence). The CDR3 coding sequence is TGTGCCAGTAGCACTCCTCGCAATCAGCCCCAGCATTTT. Its translation: CASSTPRNQPQHF.

The chain carries TRBV19 and TRBJ1-5; D gene ambiguous. V was cut by 0 bases and J by 1 base, with 7 bases left in between. The CDR3 is 15 residues long. Germline V CDR1 and CDR2: LNHDA, SQIVND (reference sequence). The DNA of the CDR3 is TGTGCCAGTAGTATAGAGTCGGCCAGCAATCAGCCCCAGCATTTT. Its translation is CASSIESASNQPQHF. Drawing the rest from reference TRBV19 and TRBJ1-5, the complete variable domain is DGGITQSPKYLFRKEGQNVTLSCEQNLNHDAMYWYRQDPGQGLRLIYYSQIVNDFQKGDIAEGYSVSREKKESFPLTVTSAQKNPTAFYLCASSIESASNQPQHFGDGTRLSIL.

J is TRBJ2-2 and V is TRBV7-2, with D tentatively TRBD2 (6 bases). Germline V lookup: CDR1 SGHTA, CDR2 FQGNSA. The CDR3 is 15 residues long. The V gene lost 5 bases and the J gene lost 3 bases, with 13 bases spanning the gap. DNA of the CDR3: TGTGCCAGCAGCCCCGGAGGGGCCCACACCGGGGAGCTGTTTTTT. Amino acid sequence: CASSPGGAHTGELFF.

The chain recombines TRBV9 with TRBJ1-1; 7 nucleotides match TRBD1. Germline lookup yields CDR1 SGDLS and CDR2 YYNGEE. The ends lost 0 bases at V and 6 bases at J; junction bases unmatched: 2. The CDR3 sequence is 13 residues long. CDR3 nucleotides: TGTGCCAGCAGCGTAGTAGGGACAGCTGAAGCTTTCTTT. It translates to CASSVVGTAEAFF.

The chain is built from TRBV6-6 and TRBJ2-7, with D hard to call. The CDR3 loop spans 15 amino acids. Germline V lookup: CDR1 MNHNY, CDR2 SVGAGI (reference sequence). The germline V and J ends were trimmed by 0 bases and 2 bases, with 11 bases remaining between them. The CDR3, as DNA: TGTGCCAGCAGTTACTCAGGGCAGGCGACCTACGAGCAGTACTTC. This encodes CASSYSGQATYEQYF.